The 30 T cell receptor beta chains given below trace back to one sample, sequenced in a study of Ad26.COV2.S vaccination and SARS-CoV-2 variants. Treatment described: about 20 received Ad26.COV2.S at low or high dose, single or two shots; 5 received placebo; per-sample allocation not given. Sampling took place 63 days after the first vaccine or placebo injection. Produced via immunoSEQ multiplex PCR; TCRdb's table is partial and in-frame only. The repertoire holds about 350,000 clones, with about 85% as singletons. The source was peripheral blood, collected in a trial of Ad26.COV2.S vaccine versus placebo. The origin of the receptors is a person aged 18-60 years who received the Ad26.COV2.S COVID-19 vaccine or a placebo.

The V and J genes are TRBV4-1 and TRBJ2-1; D might be TRBD2 (6 bases). V was shortened by 4 bases and J by 4 bases, with 17 bases between the two germline ends. The CDR3 consists of 16 residues. Germline lookup yields CDR1 MGHRA and CDR2 YSYEKL. CDR3 region: CASSLRWGELYNEQFF. CDR3 in DNA: TGCGCCAGCAGCCTTAGGTGGGGGGAGTTATACAATGAGCAGTTCTTC.

The V and J genes are TRBV27 and TRBJ2-2, with 9 bases fitting TRBD2. The CDR3 length is 18 residues. The V segment lost 5 bases and the J segment 1 base; nucleotides outside the gene matches: 11. Germline-derived CDR1 and CDR2 are MNHEY and SMNVEV (reference sequence). CDR3 loop: CASSPAGSGGLNTGELFF. The CDR3 nucleotides are TGTGCCAGCAGTCCGGCGGGTAGCGGGGGACTGAACACCGGGGAGCTGTTTTTT.

The chain recombines TRBV14 with TRBJ2-5; no reliable D call. Trimming took 4 bases from V and 5 from J, leaving 17 bases between them. Per the germline V gene, CDR1 is SGHDN and CDR2 is FVKESK. The CDR3 is 15 amino acids. CDR3 amino acids: CASSPPRRIPETQYF. In DNA, the CDR3 is TGTGCCAGCAGCCCCCCCCGTAGGATTCCGGAGACCCAGTACTTC.

The chain's CDR3 is CASSLNWDAYNEQFF. CDR3 DNA: TGTGCCAGCAGCTTAAACTGGGACGCTTACAATGAGCAGTTCTTC. This chain links TRBV7-3 with TRBJ2-1, with D perhaps given as TRBD1 or TRBD2 (5 bases each). Germline lookup yields CDR1 SGHTA and CDR2 FQGTGA. The CDR3 runs to 15 residues. V was trimmed by 1 base and J by 4 bases, leaving 11 bases between them.

J is TRBJ2-3 and V is TRBV29-1, with D unclear. Trimming cost V 7 bases and J 2 bases, with 13 bases left between them. Germline CDR1 reads SQVTM; CDR2 reads ANQGSEA. The CDR3 consists of 13 residues. CDR3 loop: CSGSWLNTDTQYF. CDR3 DNA: TGCAGCGGATCGTGGCTCAACACAGATACGCAGTATTTT.

The chain employs TRBV5-4 and TRBJ2-7, with TRBD1 identical over 7 bases. CDR1 is SGHNT, CDR2 YYREEE, per germline (reference sequence). V was pared by 2 bases and J by 4 bases, with 6 bases of the junction left unmatched. This CDR3 is 14 amino acids long. CDR3 DNA: TGTGCCAGCAGCTTATCGCAGGGGGATTACGAGCAGTACTTC. Protein: CASSLSQGDYEQYF.

The chain recombines TRBV6-5 with TRBJ2-3; D might be TRBD2 (5 bases). Trimming removed 6 bases at V and 3 bases at J, with 16 bases between. This CDR3 region has 15 residues. Germline CDR1 and CDR2: MNHEY and SVGAGI. CDR3 amino acids: CASSPWEQQTDTQYF. CDR3 coding DNA: TGTGCCAGCAGCCCCTGGGAGCAGCAAACAGATACGCAGTATTTT.

The V and J genes are TRBV7-9 and TRBJ2-7, with a possible D match to TRBD2 (5 bases). V gave up 5 bases and J gave up 2 bases, with 10 bases separating them. The CDR3 covers 13 residues. CDR1 is SEHNR, CDR2 FQNEAQ, per germline (reference sequence). CDR3 protein: CASSPLGPYEQYF. The CDR3 DNA reads TGTGCCAGCAGCCCACTAGGTCCCTACGAGCAGTACTTC.

This chain links TRBV19 with TRBJ1-2, with D maybe TRBD1 (6 bases). The CDR3 sequence is 12 residues long. Germline V gene lookup returns CDR1 LNHDA and CDR2 SQIVND (reference sequence). The ends were cut back, 6 bases at V and 8 bases at J, with 13 bases in the middle. The CDR3 nucleotides are TGTGCCAGTAGCCCTTGGGGGGGCGGCTACACCTTC. Residues: CASSPWGGGYTF.

The chain couples TRBV27 to TRBJ2-7; possible D gene TRBD2, 7 bases. V lost 0 bases to trimming and J lost 0 bases, with 12 bases between them. This CDR3 spans 16 amino acids. From germline, CDR1 is MNHEY and CDR2 SMNVEV (reference sequence). In DNA, the CDR3 is TGTGCCAGCAGTTTATCAGGGGGGGGGAGCTCCTACGAGCAGTACTTC. Residues: CASSLSGGGSSYEQYF.

The V and J genes are TRBV5-6 and TRBJ1-4; 11 bases map to TRBD1. Germline V lookup: CDR1 SGHDT, CDR2 YYEEEE. V shed 5 bases and J 5 bases; nucleotides not matched to a gene: 5. CDR3 length equals 15 residues. This CDR3 reads CASSFWDRGNEKLFF. The CDR3 bases are TGTGCCAGCAGTTTTTGGGACAGGGGGAATGAAAAACTGTTTTTT. Variable domain in full (rest from reference TRBV5-6 and TRBJ1-4): DAGVTQSPTHLIKTRGQQVTLRCSPKSGHDTVSWYQQALGQGPQFIFQYYEEEERQRGNFPDRFSGHQFPNYSSELNVNALLLGDSALYLCASSFWDRGNEKLFFGSGTQLSVL.

V and J are TRBV21-1 and TRBJ1-1; the table's D gene call, TRBD1, was not cross checked with the DNA. TRBV21-1 is reported as a pseudogene. The CDR3 contains 12 residues. The CDR3 sequence is CASSKCGTGGYF. CDR3 bases: TGTGCCAGCAGCAAATGTGGGACAGGGGGCTACTTT.

V usage is TRBV9 and J usage is TRBJ1-6; no clear D. V gave up 7 bases and J gave up 5 bases, with 13 bases separating them. The CDR3 is 14 amino acids. Germline V gene data show CDR1 as SGDLS and CDR2 as YYNGEE. In DNA, the CDR3 is TGTGCCAGCGGATGGAAGACACATAATTCACCCCTCCACTTT. Translated: CASGWKTHNSPLHF.

As DNA, the CDR3 is TGTGCTAGTGCCCCGGGACAGAACAATCAGCCCCAGCATTTT. Translation gives CASAPGQNNQPQHF. The chain has TRBV12-5 and TRBJ1-5, with TRBD1 matching 7 bases. The V gene's germline CDR1 is LGHNT and CDR2 FRNRAP. V shed 7 bases and J 3 bases; nucleotides not matched to a gene: 6. The CDR3 consists of 14 residues. The full variable domain, in which reference TRBV12-5 and TRBJ1-5 provide the parts outside the CDR3, is DARVTQTPRHKVTEMGQEVTMRCQPILGHNTVFWYRQTMMQGLELLAYFRNRAPLDDSGMPKDRFSAEMPDATLATLKIQPSEPRDSAVYFCASAPGQNNQPQHFGDGTRLSIL.

The chain uses TRBV7-2 and TRBJ1-1; D not resolved. Germline V gene data show CDR1 as SGHTA and CDR2 as FQGNSA. The CDR3 covers 15 residues. Trimming cost V 4 bases and J 0 bases, with 12 bases left between them. CDR3 nucleotide sequence: TGTGCCAGCAGCTCCGGAGTAAGGTTGAACACTGAAGCTTTCTTT. This codes for CASSSGVRLNTEAFF.

The genes are TRBV6-5 and TRBJ1-6, with D perhaps matching TRBD1 (5 bases). This CDR3 region has 14 residues. V lost 6 bases and J 9 bases, leaving 15 bases between the germline ends. The germline gives CDR1 MNHEY, CDR2 SVGAGI. The CDR3 nucleotides are TGTGCCAGCAGGGGACCCGAAGGAGGTTCACCCCTCCACTTT. It is translated as CASRGPEGGSPLHF.

The chain is built from TRBV29-1 and TRBJ1-2; TRBD1 aligns across 9 bases. CDR1 and CDR2 from the germline V gene are SQVTM and ANQGSEA. The CDR3 has 13 amino acids. Germline trimming cut 3 bases from V and 4 bases from J; bases unmatched to any gene: 3. The CDR3 DNA reads TGCAGCGTTGACAGGGACAGGGCCTATGGCTACACCTTC. This encodes CSVDRDRAYGYTF.

This clone was recorded once. CDR3 sequence reads: CASSSITEAFF. The CDR3 DNA is TGTGCCAGCAGCTCAATTACTGAAGCTTTCTTT. The rearrangement uses TRBV7-9 and TRBJ1-1, with D unresolved. The CDR3 is 11 amino acids. Germline V CDR1 and CDR2: SEHNR, FQNEAQ (reference sequence). V gave up 4 bases and J gave up 5 bases, with 5 bases separating them.

V usage is TRBV28 and J usage is TRBJ2-1, with 9 nucleotides matching TRBD2. CDR3 length: 16 amino acids. Germline V lookup: CDR1 MDHEN, CDR2 SYDVKM. V gave up 4 bases and J gave up 6 bases; unmatched junction bases: 10. The CDR3 DNA follows: TGTGCCAGCAGTTCCCTCCTAGCGGGAAGGGGCAATGAGCAGTTCTTC. It codes for CASSSLLAGRGNEQFF.

V and J are TRBV5-1 and TRBJ1-4, with D possibly being TRBD1 (5 bases). Trimming cost V 1 base and J 2 bases, with 12 bases left between them. The germline gives CDR1 SGHRS, CDR2 YFSETQ. The CDR3 totals 16 residues. This chain's CDR3 is CASSLFFGGTNEKLFF. The CDR3 DNA sequence: TGCGCCAGCAGCTTGTTCTTCGGGGGGACTAATGAAAAACTGTTTTTT.

In this sample, this clone turned up a few times. The chain couples TRBV5-4 to TRBJ2-1; 13 nucleotides match TRBD2. The CDR3 has 16 residues. Germline V gives CDR1 SGHNT, CDR2 YYREEE (reference sequence). V dropped 1 base and J dropped 8; count of bases not matched to a gene: 6. Here the CDR3 reads CASSLKLAGGHDEQFF. The CDR3 DNA reads TGTGCCAGCAGCTTGAAACTAGCGGGGGGGCATGATGAGCAGTTCTTC.

The chain employs TRBV2 and TRBJ2-7, with 7 positions matching TRBD1. V lost 7 bases, J lost 2 bases, and 5 bases stayed unmatched. The CDR3 contains 13 residues. Per the germline V gene, CDR1 is SNHLY and CDR2 is FYNNEI. CDR3 region: CASTRTGAYEQYF. The CDR3 coding sequence is TGTGCCAGCACTCGGACAGGAGCCTACGAGCAGTACTTC.

The CDR3, as DNA: TGTGCCAGCAGGCCGGACAGGGCTACAGGCTACACCTTC. Translated, it gives CASRPDRATGYTF. The chain joins TRBV6-5 to TRBJ1-2; 8 positions agree with TRBD1. There are 13 residues in the CDR3. The ends lost 6 bases at V and 8 bases at J; junction bases unmatched: 8. CDR1 is MNHEY and CDR2 is SVGAGI in the germline V gene.

This clone has a handful of counts. The CDR3 DNA is TGTGCCAGCAGTTACGGAGCTGAGATTATTGGCGAGCAGTTCTTC. Amino acid sequence: CASSYGAEIIGEQFF. The chain uses TRBV6-2 or TRBV6-3 and TRBJ2-1; no firm D call. The CDR3 is 15 amino acids. Germline V CDR1 and CDR2: MNHEY, SVGEGT. With 2 bases removed from V and 10 bases from J, the gap between germline ends came to 18 bases.

The rearrangement uses TRBV11-2 and TRBJ2-3; D is unresolved. Germline values: CDR1 SGHAT, CDR2 FQNNGV. The CDR3 is made up of 18 amino acids. V lost 6 bases to trimming and J lost 2 bases, with 24 bases between them. CDR3 in amino acids: CASSIGRVRLSDTDTQYF. The CDR3 DNA is TGTGCCAGCAGTATTGGTAGGGTACGACTTTCGGACACAGATACGCAGTATTTT.

V usage is TRBV18 and J usage is TRBJ1-3; D gene ambiguous. The CDR3 totals 16 residues. Germline CDR1 reads KGHSH; CDR2 reads LQKENI. V was shortened by 3 bases and J by 0 bases, with 12 bases between the two germline ends. The CDR3 region is CASSPIDGFSGNTIYF. The CDR3 nucleotides read TGTGCCAGCTCACCTATAGACGGATTCTCTGGAAACACCATATATTTT.

V gene TRBV4-2 combines with J gene TRBJ2-7; D may be TRBD1 or TRBD2 (5 bases each). The CDR3 runs 15 residues. In germline, CDR1 is LGHNA, CDR2 YNFKEQ. The ends were cut back, 1 base at V and 2 bases at J, with 12 bases in the middle. The CDR3 protein is CASSQGMGVTYEQYF. DNA of the CDR3: TGTGCCAGCAGCCAAGGTATGGGGGTAACCTACGAGCAGTACTTC.

In its sample, this clone was seen once. This chain links TRBV27 with TRBJ1-5; D is undetermined. Germline assignment: CDR1 MNHEY and CDR2 SMNVEV (reference sequence). This CDR3 is 16 amino acids long. Trimming removed 2 bases from V and 2 bases from J, with 13 bases in between. CDR3 in DNA: TGTGCCAGCAGTTTACGTCGGATCCGGGGCAATCAGCCCCAGCATTTT. It specifies CASSLRRIRGNQPQHF.

The rearrangement links TRBV7-3 to TRBJ1-4; D not resolved. The ends were cut back, 4 bases at V and 3 bases at J, with 12 bases in the middle. The CDR3 extends over 15 amino acids. Germline V gives CDR1 SGHTA, CDR2 FQGTGA. The CDR3 protein is CASSSGSGANEKLFF. DNA for the CDR3: TGTGCCAGCAGCTCCGGGTCTGGGGCTAATGAAAAACTGTTTTTT.

This clone was picked up a small number of times. This rearrangement joins TRBV5-1 to TRBJ2-5, with D possibly TRBD1 on 6 matching bases. Deletions cut 0 bases from V and 5 bases from J, with 8 bases between. The CDR3 runs to 13 residues. Germline assignment: CDR1 SGHRS and CDR2 YFSETQ. The CDR3 DNA follows: TGCGCCAGCAGCTTGGCAGGGGCGGAGACCCAGTACTTC. Translated, it gives CASSLAGAETQYF.